The subject of this entry is one T cell receptor (beta chain). The antigen is not known. The V end lost 3 bases, the J end lost 3 bases, and 15 bases lay between the germline ends. The germline CDR1 and CDR2 sequences are SGHRS and YFSETQ. CDR3 length: 15 amino acids. The record originates from a study of T cell responses to AZD1222 COVID-19 vaccine. Study-wide findings and caveats: The breadth and depth of Spike-specific TCRs increased once two AZD1222 doses had been given.

The repertoire was sequenced with immunoSEQ multiplex PCR; TCRdb's copy has only in-frame clones and lacks some. The sample comprises about 180,000 clones, roughly 91% of which are singletons, and 1.9% rests with the top ten. The starting material was peripheral blood, obtained 28 days after the second AZD1222 dose. This TCR was recovered from an adult who received the AZD1222 COVID-19 vaccine. V and J are TRBV5-1 and TRBJ1-2, with TRBD1 as a possible D gene (5 bases). The CDR3 nucleotides are TGCGCCAGCAGCTACAACGGAGGGGTTCACTATGGCTACACCTTC. Translated: CASSYNGGVHYGYTF.